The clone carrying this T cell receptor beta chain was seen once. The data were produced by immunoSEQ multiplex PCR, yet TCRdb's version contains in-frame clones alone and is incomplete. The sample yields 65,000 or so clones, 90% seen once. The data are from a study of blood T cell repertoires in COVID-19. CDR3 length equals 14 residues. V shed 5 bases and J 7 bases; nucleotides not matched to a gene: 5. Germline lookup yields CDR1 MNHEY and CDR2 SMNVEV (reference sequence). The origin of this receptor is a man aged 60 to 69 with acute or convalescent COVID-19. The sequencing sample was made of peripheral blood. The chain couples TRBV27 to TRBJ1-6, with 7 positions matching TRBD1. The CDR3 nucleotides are TGTGCCAGCAGTGTCCACAGGGGAAATTCACCCCTCCACTTT. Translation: CASSVHRGNSPLHF.